The rows below give T cell receptor beta chains drawn from one sample of a study of Graves' ophthalmopathy and Graves' hyperthyroidism. TCRdb redid the calling of the multiplex PCR reads with MiXCR, one entry per CDR3 protein. The sample shows roughly 400,000 distinct CDR3 sequences, roughly 15% of them seen only once. The sequenced material came from peripheral blood. The source of these receptors is a woman younger than 30 with stable Graves' hyperthyroidism. Each CDR3 is given with its conserved first and last residue. The D gene is left open where the match is weak. Clone size appears in some rows only: once, few, many, or a class for an expanded clone.

abundance: few; d_gene: TRBD2; v_gene: TRBV27; j_gene: TRBJ2-7; CDR3aa: CASSFLTSGGRVSYEQYF; CDR3nt: TGTGCCAGCAGTTTTCTGACTAGCGGGGGGCGAGTTTCCTACGAGCAGTACTTC
abundance: many; d_gene: -; v_gene: TRBV6-5; j_gene: TRBJ2-1; CDR3aa: CASSPHEGDHNEQFF; CDR3nt: TGTGCCAGCAGTCCGCACGAGGGGGACCACAATGAGCAGTTCTTC
abundance: many; d_gene: -; v_gene: TRBV6-5; j_gene: TRBJ2-2; CDR3aa: CASSWRDTGELFF; CDR3nt: TGTGCCAGCAGTTGGAGGGACACCGGGGAGCTGTTTTTT
abundance: many; d_gene: -; v_gene: TRBV19; j_gene: TRBJ2-2; CDR3aa: CASSITGRNTGELFF; CDR3nt: TGTGCCAGTAGTATCACGGGTCGCAACACCGGGGAGCTGTTTTTT
abundance: many; d_gene: TRBD1; v_gene: TRBV20-1; j_gene: TRBJ1-5; CDR3aa: CSVDRENGQPQHF; CDR3nt: TGCAGTGTCGACAGGGAGAATGGACAGCCCCAGCATTTT
abundance: many; d_gene: TRBD1; v_gene: TRBV12-3/TRBV12-4; j_gene: TRBJ1-2; CDR3aa: CASSFLDREWDYGYTF; CDR3nt: TGTGCCAGCAGTTTCCTCGACAGGGAATGGGACTATGGCTACACCTTC
abundance: many; d_gene: TRBD1; v_gene: TRBV5-4; j_gene: TRBJ2-7; CDR3aa: CASSLPGQGIYEQYF; CDR3nt: TGTGCCAGCAGCTTGCCGGGACAGGGAATCTACGAGCAGTACTTC
abundance: -; d_gene: TRBD1; v_gene: TRBV19; j_gene: TRBJ1-6; CDR3aa: CASSPRDRGLMRSPLHF; CDR3nt: TGTGCCAGTAGTCCCCGGGACAGGGGGCTGATGAGATCACCCCTCCACTTT
abundance: many; d_gene: TRBD2; v_gene: TRBV4-1; j_gene: TRBJ2-5; CDR3aa: CASSQDREVYQETQYF; CDR3nt: TGCGCCAGCAGCCAAGATCGGGAGGTATACCAAGAGACCCAGTACTTC
abundance: many; d_gene: TRBD2; v_gene: TRBV27; j_gene: TRBJ2-5; CDR3aa: CASVSGTSGGETQYF; CDR3nt: TGTGCCAGCGTGTCCGGGACTAGCGGGGGAGAGACCCAGTACTTC
abundance: -; d_gene: -; v_gene: TRBV6-5; j_gene: TRBJ2-5; CDR3aa: CASSYGGGGKETQYF; CDR3nt: TGTGCCAGCAGTTACGGGGGCGGGGGCAAAGAGACCCAGTACTTC
abundance: -; d_gene: -; v_gene: TRBV3-1; j_gene: TRBJ1-1; CDR3aa: CASSQEFGGTSYTEAFF; CDR3nt: TGTGCCAGCAGCCAAGAGTTCGGGGGGACTAGTTACACTGAAGCTTTCTTT
abundance: -; d_gene: -; v_gene: TRBV7-6; j_gene: TRBJ1-2; CDR3aa: CASSHRALPHYGYTF; CDR3nt: TGTGCCAGCAGCCACCGGGCCCTACCCCACTATGGCTACACCTTC
abundance: few; d_gene: -; v_gene: TRBV10-3; j_gene: TRBJ2-5; CDR3aa: CAISEPPGPHQETQYF; CDR3nt: TGTGCCATCAGTGAACCACCGGGACCTCACCAAGAGACCCAGTACTTC
abundance: many; d_gene: -; v_gene: TRBV5-1; j_gene: TRBJ1-2; CDR3aa: CASSYPGRGDGYTF; CDR3nt: TGCGCCAGCAGCTACCCGGGGCGAGGTGATGGCTACACCTTC
abundance: -; d_gene: TRBD1; v_gene: TRBV12-3/TRBV12-4; j_gene: TRBJ1-5; CDR3aa: CASSLGTRGNQPQHF; CDR3nt: TGTGCCAGCAGTTTAGGGACCAGGGGGAATCAGCCCCAGCATTTT
abundance: many; d_gene: TRBD2; v_gene: TRBV2; j_gene: TRBJ2-2; CDR3aa: CASSKSGGAAGELFF; CDR3nt: TGTGCCAGCAGTAAAAGCGGGGGGGCTGCCGGGGAGCTGTTTTTT
abundance: many; d_gene: -; v_gene: TRBV6-5; j_gene: TRBJ1-1; CDR3aa: CASSYSTRGAAEAFF; CDR3nt: TGTGCCAGCAGTTACTCGACGAGGGGCGCTGCTGAAGCTTTCTTT
abundance: many; d_gene: -; v_gene: TRBV29-1; j_gene: TRBJ2-5; CDR3aa: CSVEDPGGTPGTQYF; CDR3nt: TGCAGCGTTGAAGATCCCGGCGGGACGCCGGGGACCCAGTACTTC
abundance: once; d_gene: TRBD1; v_gene: TRBV11-2; j_gene: TRBJ1-1; CDR3aa: CAWKYRGGTEAFF; CDR3nt: TGTGCCTGGAAATACAGGGGAGGCACTGAAGCTTTCTTT
abundance: -; d_gene: -; v_gene: TRBV7-3; j_gene: TRBJ1-5; CDR3aa: CASKGSFGGRDQPQHF; CDR3nt: TGTGCCAGCAAGGGATCTTTCGGGGGTAGGGATCAGCCCCAGCATTTT
abundance: many; d_gene: -; v_gene: TRBV11-2; j_gene: TRBJ1-2; CDR3aa: CASSLSGVSGGYTF; CDR3nt: TGTGCCAGCAGCTTAAGTGGGGTATCAGGTGGCTACACCTTC
abundance: many; d_gene: -; v_gene: TRBV20-1; j_gene: TRBJ2-3; CDR3aa: CSASQTVRDTQYF; CDR3nt: TGCAGTGCTAGCCAGACAGTTAGGGATACGCAGTATTTT
abundance: -; d_gene: TRBD2; v_gene: TRBV25-1; j_gene: TRBJ2-7; CDR3aa: CASSESGLAGGSYEQYF; CDR3nt: TGTGCCAGCAGTGAATCTGGGCTAGCGGGAGGCTCCTACGAGCAGTACTTC
abundance: many; d_gene: -; v_gene: TRBV5-1; j_gene: TRBJ1-2; CDR3aa: CASSLEAGHYTF; CDR3nt: TGCGCCAGCAGCTTGGAAGCAGGGCACTACACCTTC
abundance: many; d_gene: TRBD1; v_gene: TRBV12-3/TRBV12-4; j_gene: TRBJ2-7; CDR3aa: CASSGLGQGSEQYF; CDR3nt: TGTGCCAGCAGTGGACTCGGACAGGGGTCCGAGCAGTACTTC
abundance: -; d_gene: TRBD2; v_gene: TRBV13; j_gene: TRBJ2-5; CDR3aa: CASSYSLAGVGSQYF; CDR3nt: TGTGCCAGCAGTTACTCGTTAGCGGGAGTGGGGTCCCAGTACTTC
abundance: -; d_gene: -; v_gene: TRBV20-1; j_gene: TRBJ2-7; CDR3aa: CSASDGPVYEQYF; CDR3nt: TGCAGTGCCAGCGACGGGCCCGTCTACGAGCAGTACTTC
abundance: many; d_gene: -; v_gene: TRBV29-1; j_gene: TRBJ1-1; CDR3aa: CSVVSGRNTEAFF; CDR3nt: TGCAGCGTTGTATCGGGCAGGAACACTGAAGCTTTCTTT
abundance: many; d_gene: TRBD2; v_gene: TRBV7-7; j_gene: TRBJ2-5; CDR3aa: CASSLAGGLLETQYF; CDR3nt: TGTGCTAGCAGCTTAGCGGGGGGGCTTCTGGAGACCCAGTACTTC
abundance: few; d_gene: -; v_gene: TRBV19; j_gene: TRBJ1-5; CDR3aa: CASSIIGFNQPQHF; CDR3nt: TGTGCCAGTAGTATAATTGGGTTCAATCAGCCCCAGCATTTT
abundance: many; d_gene: -; v_gene: TRBV11-1; j_gene: TRBJ1-2; CDR3aa: CASSLGRGVSSTRNYGYTF; CDR3nt: TGTGCCAGCAGCTTAGGCCGGGGCGTAAGCTCAACGAGGAACTATGGCTACACCTTC
abundance: -; d_gene: TRBD2; v_gene: TRBV6-1; j_gene: TRBJ2-5; CDR3aa: CASLGGGERETQYF; CDR3nt: TGTGCCAGCCTGGGGGGGGGGGAGAGAGAGACCCAGTACTTC
abundance: many; d_gene: -; v_gene: TRBV20-1; j_gene: TRBJ2-7; CDR3aa: CSARPRGPRGEQYF; CDR3nt: TGCAGTGCTAGACCTCGGGGCCCTAGGGGCGAGCAGTACTTC
abundance: many; d_gene: -; v_gene: TRBV19; j_gene: TRBJ1-3; CDR3aa: CASGTGSSGNTIYF; CDR3nt: TGTGCCAGTGGCACAGGGTCCTCTGGAAACACCATATATTTT
abundance: many; d_gene: -; v_gene: TRBV15; j_gene: TRBJ2-7; CDR3aa: CATSRDAEHEQYF; CDR3nt: TGTGCCACCAGCAGAGATGCGGAGCACGAGCAGTACTTC
abundance: many; d_gene: -; v_gene: TRBV29-1; j_gene: TRBJ1-1; CDR3aa: CSVTWGHTEAFF; CDR3nt: TGCAGCGTTACGTGGGGTCACACTGAAGCTTTCTTT
abundance: many; d_gene: -; v_gene: TRBV6-5; j_gene: TRBJ1-2; CDR3aa: CASRLGGGGSSANYGYTF; CDR3nt: TGTGCCAGCAGACTGGGGGGGGGGGGATCCTCTGCTAACTATGGCTACACCTTC
abundance: many; d_gene: -; v_gene: TRBV2; j_gene: TRBJ1-1; CDR3aa: CASSTDMNTEAFF; CDR3nt: TGTGCCAGCTCGACAGACATGAACACTGAAGCTTTCTTT
abundance: once; d_gene: TRBD2; v_gene: TRBV10-3; j_gene: TRBJ2-2; CDR3aa: CAISDSGRETGELFF; CDR3nt: TGTGCCATCAGTGACTCCGGGAGGGAGACCGGGGAGCTGTTTTTT
abundance: many; d_gene: TRBD1; v_gene: TRBV12-3/TRBV12-4; j_gene: TRBJ2-7; CDR3aa: CAGRTGATYEQYF; CDR3nt: TGTGCCGGCAGGACAGGGGCGACCTACGAGCAGTACTTC
abundance: many; d_gene: -; v_gene: TRBV6-5; j_gene: TRBJ2-2; CDR3aa: CASSYQNTGELFF; CDR3nt: TGTGCCAGCAGTTACCAGAACACCGGGGAGCTGTTTTTT
abundance: few; d_gene: TRBD1; v_gene: TRBV13; j_gene: TRBJ2-7; CDR3aa: CASSSLRDRGYEQYF; CDR3nt: TGTGCCAGCAGCTCTCTCCGGGACAGGGGCTACGAGCAGTACTTC
abundance: many; d_gene: TRBD1; v_gene: TRBV20-1; j_gene: TRBJ1-2; CDR3aa: CSAWGRDRGRNYGYTF; CDR3nt: TGCAGTGCTTGGGGGAGGGACAGGGGGCGAAACTATGGCTACACCTTC
abundance: few; d_gene: -; v_gene: TRBV18; j_gene: TRBJ2-2; CDR3aa: CASSPLQLNTGELFF; CDR3nt: TGTGCCAGCTCACCTTTACAACTGAACACCGGGGAGCTGTTTTTT
abundance: many; d_gene: -; v_gene: TRBV6-1; j_gene: TRBJ1-1; CDR3aa: CASSVPTGTQTEAFF; CDR3nt: TGTGCCAGCAGTGTACCCACCGGGACTCAAACTGAAGCTTTCTTT
abundance: many; d_gene: -; v_gene: TRBV10-2; j_gene: TRBJ2-5; CDR3aa: CASSYMGSQETQYF; CDR3nt: TGCGCCAGCAGCTATATGGGTAGTCAAGAGACCCAGTACTTC
abundance: -; d_gene: -; v_gene: TRBV12-3/TRBV12-4; j_gene: TRBJ1-5; CDR3aa: CASNQAFGNQPQHF; CDR3nt: TGTGCCAGCAATCAGGCGTTTGGCAATCAGCCCCAGCATTTT
abundance: many; d_gene: -; v_gene: TRBV7-2; j_gene: TRBJ2-5; CDR3aa: CASSFLGIQETQYF; CDR3nt: TGTGCCAGCAGCTTCTTGGGTATTCAAGAGACCCAGTACTTC
abundance: many; d_gene: -; v_gene: TRBV29-1; j_gene: TRBJ1-1; CDR3aa: CSVERQNTEAFF; CDR3nt: TGCAGCGTTGAAAGGCAGAACACTGAAGCTTTCTTT
abundance: few; d_gene: -; v_gene: TRBV19; j_gene: TRBJ2-7; CDR3aa: CASSWTLGNSYEQYF; CDR3nt: TGTGCCAGTAGTTGGACCCTGGGAAACTCCTACGAGCAGTACTTC
abundance: many; d_gene: TRBD2; v_gene: TRBV6-5; j_gene: TRBJ2-5; CDR3aa: CASSFRIAGGLLETQYF; CDR3nt: TGTGCCAGCAGTTTTCGCATAGCGGGGGGCCTTCTGGAGACCCAGTACTTC
abundance: few; d_gene: TRBD2; v_gene: TRBV19; j_gene: TRBJ2-7; CDR3aa: CASSSGLAGGLTYEQYF; CDR3nt: TGTGCCAGTAGTTCGGGACTAGCGGGGGGCCTAACCTACGAGCAGTACTTC
abundance: -; d_gene: -; v_gene: TRBV11-3; j_gene: TRBJ1-1; CDR3aa: CASSLVDREAFF; CDR3nt: TGTGCCAGCAGCTTAGTAGACAGGGAAGCTTTCTTT
abundance: many; d_gene: TRBD2; v_gene: TRBV11-2; j_gene: TRBJ2-7; CDR3aa: CASSPMSLAGTYEQYF; CDR3nt: TGTGCCAGCAGCCCAATGTCCCTAGCGGGGACCTACGAGCAGTACTTC
abundance: many; d_gene: TRBD1; v_gene: TRBV6-2/TRBV6-3; j_gene: TRBJ2-2; CDR3aa: CASSSYGQGTGELFF; CDR3nt: TGTGCCAGCAGTTCCTACGGACAGGGGACCGGGGAGCTGTTTTTT
abundance: many; d_gene: -; v_gene: TRBV20-1; j_gene: TRBJ1-6; CDR3aa: CSARVDKNSPLHF; CDR3nt: TGCAGTGCTAGAGTTGACAAGAATTCACCCCTCCACTTT